This T cell receptor (beta chain) was captured in a study of cytomegalovirus exposure and HLA in healthy donors. Study results and limitations: The study flagged some 170 TCR beta chains as cytomegalovirus-associated.

Of note for this clone: The antigen is not known.

Germline assignment: CDR1 MNHEY and CDR2 SVGAGI. Trimming removed 1 base from V and 0 bases from J, with 12 bases in between. CDR3 length equals 16 residues. Libraries were prepared by immunoSEQ multiplex PCR; TCRdb keeps only in-frame clonotypes and omits some of them. This sample yields 80,000 to 100,000 clones, of which roughly 90% are seen a single time; around 6% belongs to the top ten. This clonotype was sampled from a man younger than 35 in good health and CMV-seropositive. Source material: PBMCs. This sequence joins TRBV6-5 and TRBJ2-5; D might be TRBD1 (6 bases). This CDR3 reads CASSYLSGTNQETQYF. The CDR3 DNA reads as TGTGCCAGCAGTTACTTGTCCGGGACAAACCAAGAGACCCAGTACTTC.